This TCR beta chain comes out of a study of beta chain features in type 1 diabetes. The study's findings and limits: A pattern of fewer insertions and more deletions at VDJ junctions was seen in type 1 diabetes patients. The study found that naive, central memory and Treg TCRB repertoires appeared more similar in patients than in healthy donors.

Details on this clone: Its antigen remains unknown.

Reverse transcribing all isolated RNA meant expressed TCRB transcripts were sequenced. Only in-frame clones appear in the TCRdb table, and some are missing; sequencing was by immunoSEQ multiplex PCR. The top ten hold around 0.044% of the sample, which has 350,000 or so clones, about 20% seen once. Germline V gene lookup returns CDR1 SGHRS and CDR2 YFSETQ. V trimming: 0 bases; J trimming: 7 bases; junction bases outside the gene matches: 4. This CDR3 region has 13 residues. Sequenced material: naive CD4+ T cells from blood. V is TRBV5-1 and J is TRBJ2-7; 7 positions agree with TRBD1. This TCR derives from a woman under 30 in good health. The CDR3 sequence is CASSLEGGGEQYF. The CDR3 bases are TGCGCCAGCAGCTTGGAAGGGGGCGGTGAGCAGTACTTC.